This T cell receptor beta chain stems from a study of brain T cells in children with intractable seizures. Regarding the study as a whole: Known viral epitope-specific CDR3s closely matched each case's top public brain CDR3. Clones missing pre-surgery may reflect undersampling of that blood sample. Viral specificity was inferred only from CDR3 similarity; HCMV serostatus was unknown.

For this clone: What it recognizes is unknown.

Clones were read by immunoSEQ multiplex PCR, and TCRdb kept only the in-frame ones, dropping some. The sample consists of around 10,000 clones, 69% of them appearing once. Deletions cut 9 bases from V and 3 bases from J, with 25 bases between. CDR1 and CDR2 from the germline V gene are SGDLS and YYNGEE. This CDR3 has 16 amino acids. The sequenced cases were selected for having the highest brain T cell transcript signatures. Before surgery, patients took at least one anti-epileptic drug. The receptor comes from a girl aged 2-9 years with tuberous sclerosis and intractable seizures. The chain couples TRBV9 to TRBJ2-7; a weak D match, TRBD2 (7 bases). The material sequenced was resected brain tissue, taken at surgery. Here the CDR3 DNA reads TGTGCCACCCGCGACGGAGGGGGGGGGAACATCTACGAGCAGTACTTC. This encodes CATRDGGGGNIYEQYF.